This TCR beta chain was sequenced during a study of cytomegalovirus exposure and HLA in healthy donors. Study overall: An earlier analysis found fewer than 140 million unique TCR beta sequences from 150 million to 200 million T cells. Unique TCRs numbering roughly 85 million, obtained from HLA-typed donors, made up an early data release. General study results and limits: A later analysis linked a missense DCLRE1C variant to TCR beta V- and J-gene trimming. It was reported that the classifier diagnosed cytomegalovirus status with high specificity and sensitivity in both the original and validation cohorts.

The PCR employed 60 Vbeta primers together with 13 Jbeta primers. Clones were sequenced by immunoSEQ multiplex PCR, and TCRdb holds only the in-frame ones, with some missing. The top ten hold around 3.3% of the sample, which has about 120,000 clones, around 75% seen once. The CDR3 has 13 residues. The V and J ends lost 10 bases and 2 bases respectively, with 13 bases between them. CDR1 ENHRY and CDR2 SYGVKD come from the germline V gene. Comments on this clone: Its antigen is unknown.

The sample taken for sequencing was PBMCs. This receptor was obtained from a woman aged 45-59 years in good health and CMV-seronegative. V is TRBV10-3 and J is TRBJ2-3; D perhaps matches TRBD1 (8 bases). The CDR3 nucleotides are TGTGCCACCACAGGGGGGGTCACAGATACGCAGTATTTT. This encodes CATTGGVTDTQYF.